Presented here are 6 T cell receptor beta chains from one specimen sequenced in a study of blood T cell repertoires in COVID-19. Assay used: immunoSEQ multiplex PCR; TCRdb lists only in-frame clones, some missing. This table holds 200,000 or so clones, 80% to 90% found once. Sequenced: PBMCs or T cells enriched from blood (not recorded which). The receptors were gathered from a woman younger than 35 in a cohort exposed to, infected with or recovered from COVID-19 (not recorded which).

CDR3 in DNA: TGTGCCAGCAGCTTGTTTCGGGGGGCCGAGGATGAGCAGTTCTTC. Its translation is CASSLFRGAEDEQFF. The genes are TRBV7-9 and TRBJ2-1; D may be TRBD2 (7 bases). In germline, CDR1 is SEHNR, CDR2 FQNEAQ (reference sequence). CDR3 length: 15 residues. The germline V and J ends were trimmed by 3 bases and 8 bases, with 17 bases remaining between them.

This sequence joins TRBV2 and TRBJ2-7; TRBD2 agrees at 8 bases. Germline V gives CDR1 SNHLY, CDR2 FYNNEI. The CDR3 loop spans 13 amino acids. J was trimmed by 7 bases and V by 6 bases; bases with no gene match: 8. CDR3 nucleotides: TGTGCCAGCAGCCCCGGCCCGGGAGGGGAGCAGTACTTC. The encoded protein is CASSPGPGGEQYF.

The chain combines TRBV7-7 with TRBJ2-7; TRBD1 is a possible D gene (5 bases). CDR1 is SSHAT, CDR2 FNYEAQ, per germline (reference sequence). The CDR3 is 17 amino acids. V shed 5 bases and J shed 2 bases, with 22 bases lying between them. CDR3 coding DNA: TGTGCCAGCAGCCCAGGCTCAGGGAATCCAACTCCCTACGAGCAGTACTTC. Its protein is CASSPGSGNPTPYEQYF.

The chain couples TRBV3-1 (or the pseudogene TRBV3-2) to TRBJ2-1, with TRBD1 identical over 8 bases. The CDR3 is made up of 14 amino acids. CDR1 is LGHDT and CDR2 is YNNKEL in the germline V gene (reference sequence). V trimming: 6 bases; J trimming: 2 bases; junction bases outside the gene matches: 3. This CDR3 reads CASRATGAYNEQFF. The CDR3 DNA sequence: TGTGCCAGCAGAGCGACAGGGGCCTACAATGAGCAGTTCTTC.

V usage is TRBV18 and J usage is TRBJ2-7; the D gene is possibly TRBD1 (5 bases). This CDR3 spans 14 amino acids. V shed 0 bases and J shed 7 bases, with 13 bases lying between them. Germline lookup yields CDR1 KGHSH and CDR2 LQKENI. The CDR3 nucleotides are TGTGCCAGCTCACCACCGGACCGGACACGGGAGCAGTACTTC. The encoded protein is CASSPPDRTREQYF.

J is TRBJ2-1 and V is TRBV15, with a tentative D call TRBD2 (5 bases). Germline CDR1 is LNHNV and CDR2 is YYDKDF (reference sequence). The V gene lost 0 bases and the J gene lost 0 bases, with 15 bases spanning the gap. There are 18 residues in the CDR3. CDR3 coding DNA: TGTGCCACCAGCAGAGATCAGTTTGGAGACTACTCCTACAATGAGCAGTTCTTC. This translates into CATSRDQFGDYSYNEQFF.